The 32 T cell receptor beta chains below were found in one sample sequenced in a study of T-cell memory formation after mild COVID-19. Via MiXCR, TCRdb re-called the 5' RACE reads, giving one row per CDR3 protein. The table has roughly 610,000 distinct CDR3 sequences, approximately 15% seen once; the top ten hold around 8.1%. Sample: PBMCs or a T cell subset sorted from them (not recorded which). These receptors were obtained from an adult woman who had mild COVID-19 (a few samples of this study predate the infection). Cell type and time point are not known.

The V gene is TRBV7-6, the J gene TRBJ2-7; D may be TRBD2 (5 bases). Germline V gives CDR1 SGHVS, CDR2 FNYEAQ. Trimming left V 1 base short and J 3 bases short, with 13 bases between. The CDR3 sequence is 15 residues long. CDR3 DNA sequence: TGTGCCAGCAGCTTAGGCGATTCGGGGATCTACGAGCAGTACTTC. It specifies CASSLGDSGIYEQYF.

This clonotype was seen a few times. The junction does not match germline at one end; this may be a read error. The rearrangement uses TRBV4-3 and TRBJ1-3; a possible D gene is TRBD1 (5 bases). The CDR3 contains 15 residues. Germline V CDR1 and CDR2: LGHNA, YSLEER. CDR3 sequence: CASSQDRGALETPSF. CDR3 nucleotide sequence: TGCGCCAGCAGCCAAGATAGGGGTGCTCTGGAAACACCATCTTTT.

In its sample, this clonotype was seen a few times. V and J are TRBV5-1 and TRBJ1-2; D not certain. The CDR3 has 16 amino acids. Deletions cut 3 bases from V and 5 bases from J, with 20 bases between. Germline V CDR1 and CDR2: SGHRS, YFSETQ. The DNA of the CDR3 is TGCGCCAGCAGCTCGGAGGACGCCTTCGGACCTTATGGCTACACCTTC. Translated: CASSSEDAFGPYGYTF.

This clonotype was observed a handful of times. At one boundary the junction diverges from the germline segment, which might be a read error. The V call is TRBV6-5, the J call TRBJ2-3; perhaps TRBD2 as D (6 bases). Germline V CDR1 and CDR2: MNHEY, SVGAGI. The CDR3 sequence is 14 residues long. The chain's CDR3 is CATRGLSAADTQYF. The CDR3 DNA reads TGCGCCACGCGGGGCCTTAGCGCAGCAGATACGCAGTATTTT.

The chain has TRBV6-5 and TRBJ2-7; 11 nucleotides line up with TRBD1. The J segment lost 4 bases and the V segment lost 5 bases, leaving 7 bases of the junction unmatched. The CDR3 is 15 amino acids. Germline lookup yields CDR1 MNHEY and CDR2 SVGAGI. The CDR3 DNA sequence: TGTGCCAGCAGTGACAGGACAGGGGGCCGTTACGAGCAGTACTTC. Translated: CASSDRTGGRYEQYF.

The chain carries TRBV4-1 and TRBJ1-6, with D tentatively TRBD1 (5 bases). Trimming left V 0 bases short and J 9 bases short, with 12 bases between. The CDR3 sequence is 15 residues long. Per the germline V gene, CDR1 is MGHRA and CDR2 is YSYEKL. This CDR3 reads CASSQDRARGSPLHF. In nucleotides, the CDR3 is TGCGCCAGCAGCCAAGACAGGGCGCGGGGTTCACCCCTCCACTTT.

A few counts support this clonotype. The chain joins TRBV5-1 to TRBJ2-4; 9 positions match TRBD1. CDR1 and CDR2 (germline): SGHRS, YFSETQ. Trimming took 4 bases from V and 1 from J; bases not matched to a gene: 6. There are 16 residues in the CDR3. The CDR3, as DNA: TGCGCCAGCAGCGAGGGACAGGGCGATGCCAAAAACATTCAGTACTTC. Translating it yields CASSEGQGDAKNIQYF.

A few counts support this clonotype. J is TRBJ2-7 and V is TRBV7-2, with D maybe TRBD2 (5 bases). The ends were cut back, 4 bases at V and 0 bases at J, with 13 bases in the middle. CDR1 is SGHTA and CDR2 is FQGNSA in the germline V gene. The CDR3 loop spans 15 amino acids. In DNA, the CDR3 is TGTGCCAGCAGCTGGACTGGGATTGGCTCCTACGAGCAGTACTTC. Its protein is CASSWTGIGSYEQYF.

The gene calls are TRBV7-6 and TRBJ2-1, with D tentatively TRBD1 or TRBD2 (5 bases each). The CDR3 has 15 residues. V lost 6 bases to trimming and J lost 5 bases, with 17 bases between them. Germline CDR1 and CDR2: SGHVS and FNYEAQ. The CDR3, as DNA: TGTGCCAGCAGGTTCACGCCGGGACCCAACAATGAGCAGTTCTTC. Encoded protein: CASRFTPGPNNEQFF.

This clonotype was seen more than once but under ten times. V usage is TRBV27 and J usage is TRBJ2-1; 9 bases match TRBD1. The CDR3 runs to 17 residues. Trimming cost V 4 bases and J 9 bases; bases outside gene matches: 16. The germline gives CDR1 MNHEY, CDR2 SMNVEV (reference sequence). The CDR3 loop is CASSYRRPGQGSGEQFF. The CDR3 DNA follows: TGTGCCAGCAGTTATAGGCGTCCGGGACAGGGTTCTGGTGAGCAGTTCTTC.

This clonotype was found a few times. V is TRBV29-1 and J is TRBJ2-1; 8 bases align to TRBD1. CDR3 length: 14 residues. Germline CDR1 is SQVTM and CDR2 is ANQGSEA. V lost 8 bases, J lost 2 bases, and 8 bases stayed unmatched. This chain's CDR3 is CSWGTDRAYNEQFF. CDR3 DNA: TGCAGCTGGGGGACGGACAGGGCCTACAATGAGCAGTTCTTC.

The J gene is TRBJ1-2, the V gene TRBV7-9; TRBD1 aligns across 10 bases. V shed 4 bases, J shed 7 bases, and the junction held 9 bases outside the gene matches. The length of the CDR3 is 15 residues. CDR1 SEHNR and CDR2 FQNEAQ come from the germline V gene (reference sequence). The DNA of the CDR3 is TGTGCCAGCAGCTCTACCGGGACAGGGGTGATTGGCTACACCTTC. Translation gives CASSSTGTGVIGYTF.

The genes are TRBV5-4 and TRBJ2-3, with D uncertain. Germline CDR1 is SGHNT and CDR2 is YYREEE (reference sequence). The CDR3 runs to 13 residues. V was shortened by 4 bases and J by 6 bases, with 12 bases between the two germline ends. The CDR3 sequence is CASSREAWDTQYF. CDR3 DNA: TGTGCCAGCAGCCGTGAGGCTTGGGATACGCAGTATTTT.

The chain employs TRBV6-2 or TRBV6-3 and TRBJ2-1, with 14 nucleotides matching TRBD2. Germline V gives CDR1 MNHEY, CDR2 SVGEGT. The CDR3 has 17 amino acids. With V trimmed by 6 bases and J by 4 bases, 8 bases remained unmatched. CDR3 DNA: TGTGCCAGCAGCATGGGACTAGCGGGAGCAGGGTACAATGAGCAGTTCTTC. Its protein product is CASSMGLAGAGYNEQFF.

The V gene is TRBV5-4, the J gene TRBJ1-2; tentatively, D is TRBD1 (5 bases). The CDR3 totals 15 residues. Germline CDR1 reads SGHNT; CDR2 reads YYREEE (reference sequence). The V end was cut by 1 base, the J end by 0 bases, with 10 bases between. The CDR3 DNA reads TGTGCCAGCAGCTTGATCGGGGCCACTAACTATGGCTACACCTTC. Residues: CASSLIGATNYGYTF.

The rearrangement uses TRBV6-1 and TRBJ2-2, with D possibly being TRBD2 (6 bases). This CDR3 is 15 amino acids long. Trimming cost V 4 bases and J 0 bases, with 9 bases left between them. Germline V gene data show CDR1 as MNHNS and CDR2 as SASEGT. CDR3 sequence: CASSVASANTGELFF. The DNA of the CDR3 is TGTGCCAGCAGTGTTGCTAGCGCGAACACCGGGGAGCTGTTTTTT.

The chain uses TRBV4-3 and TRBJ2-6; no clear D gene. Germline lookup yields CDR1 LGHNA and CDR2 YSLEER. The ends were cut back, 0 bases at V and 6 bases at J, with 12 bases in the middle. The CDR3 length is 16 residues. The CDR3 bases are TGCGCCAGCAGCCAAGACCCCCCCCCGGTGGCCAACGTCCTGACTTTC. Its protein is CASSQDPPPVANVLTF.

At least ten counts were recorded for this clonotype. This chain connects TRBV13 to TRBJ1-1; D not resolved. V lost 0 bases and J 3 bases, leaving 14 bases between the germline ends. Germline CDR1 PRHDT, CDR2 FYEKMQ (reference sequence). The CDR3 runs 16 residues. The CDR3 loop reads CASSLGLVSVHTEAFF. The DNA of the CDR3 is TGTGCCAGCAGCTTAGGCCTAGTCAGTGTCCACACTGAAGCTTTCTTT.

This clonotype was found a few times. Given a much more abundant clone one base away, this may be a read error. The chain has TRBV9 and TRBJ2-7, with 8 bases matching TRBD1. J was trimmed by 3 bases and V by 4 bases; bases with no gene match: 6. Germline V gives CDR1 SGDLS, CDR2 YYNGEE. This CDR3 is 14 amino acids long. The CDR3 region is CASSPWTGNYEQYF. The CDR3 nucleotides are TGTGCCAGCAGCCCCTGGACAGGGAACTACGAGCAGTACTTC.

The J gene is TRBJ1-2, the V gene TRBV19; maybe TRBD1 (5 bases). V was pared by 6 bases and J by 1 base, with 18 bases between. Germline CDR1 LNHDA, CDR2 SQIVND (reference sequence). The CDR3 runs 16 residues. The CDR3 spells CASSFGGGVHNYGYTF. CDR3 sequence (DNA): TGTGCCAGTAGCTTCGGGGGGGGTGTCCATAACTATGGCTACACCTTC.

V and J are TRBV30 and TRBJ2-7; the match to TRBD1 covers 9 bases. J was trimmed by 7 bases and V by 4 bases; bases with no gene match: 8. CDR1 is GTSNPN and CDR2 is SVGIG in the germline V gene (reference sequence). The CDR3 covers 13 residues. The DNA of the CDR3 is TGTGCCTGGAAGGGACAGGGTTCGAAAGAGCAGTACTTC. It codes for CAWKGQGSKEQYF.

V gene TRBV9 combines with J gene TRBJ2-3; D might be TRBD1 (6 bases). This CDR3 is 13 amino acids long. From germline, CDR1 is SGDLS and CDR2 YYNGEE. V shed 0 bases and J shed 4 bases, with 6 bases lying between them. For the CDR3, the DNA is TGTGCCAGCAGCGTAGAGGGGGCAGATACGCAGTATTTT. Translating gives CASSVEGADTQYF.

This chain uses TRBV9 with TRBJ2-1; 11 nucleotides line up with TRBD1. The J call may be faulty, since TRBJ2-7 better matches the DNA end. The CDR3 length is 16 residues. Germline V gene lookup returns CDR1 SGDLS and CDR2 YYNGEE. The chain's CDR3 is CASSARWDRGDDEQYF. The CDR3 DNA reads TGTGCCAGCAGCGCTCGTTGGGACAGGGGGGACGATGAGCAGTACTTC.

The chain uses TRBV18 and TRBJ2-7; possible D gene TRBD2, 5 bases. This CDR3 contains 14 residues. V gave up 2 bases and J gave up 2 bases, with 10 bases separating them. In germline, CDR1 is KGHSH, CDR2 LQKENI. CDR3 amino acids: CASSPGAEAYEQYF. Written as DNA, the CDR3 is TGTGCCAGCTCACCAGGAGCGGAAGCCTACGAGCAGTACTTC. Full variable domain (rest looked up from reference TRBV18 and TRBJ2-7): NAGVMQNPRHLVRRRGQEARLRCSPMKGHSHVYWYRQLPEEGLKFMVYLQKENIIDESGMPKERFSAEFPKEGPSILRIQQVVRGDSAAYFCASSPGAEAYEQYFGPGTRLTVT.

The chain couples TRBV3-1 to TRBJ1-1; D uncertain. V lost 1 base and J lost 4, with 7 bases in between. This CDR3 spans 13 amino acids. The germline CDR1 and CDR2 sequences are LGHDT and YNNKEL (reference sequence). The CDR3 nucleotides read TGTGCCAGCAGCCAAGGGGAGTTCACTGAAGCTTTCTTT. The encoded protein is CASSQGEFTEAFF.

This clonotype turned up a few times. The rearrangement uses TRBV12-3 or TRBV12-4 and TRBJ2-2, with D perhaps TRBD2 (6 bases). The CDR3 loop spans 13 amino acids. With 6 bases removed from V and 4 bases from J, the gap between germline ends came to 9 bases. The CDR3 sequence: CASSRGFTGELFF. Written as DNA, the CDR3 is TGTGCCAGCAGCCGGGGGTTCACCGGGGAGCTGTTTTTT.

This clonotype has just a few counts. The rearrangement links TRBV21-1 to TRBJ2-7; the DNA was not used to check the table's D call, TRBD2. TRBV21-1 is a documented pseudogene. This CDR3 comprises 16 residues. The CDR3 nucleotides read TGTGCCAGCAGCAAAAAACTAGCGGGGCATATATACGAGCAGTACTTC. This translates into CASSKKLAGHIYEQYF.

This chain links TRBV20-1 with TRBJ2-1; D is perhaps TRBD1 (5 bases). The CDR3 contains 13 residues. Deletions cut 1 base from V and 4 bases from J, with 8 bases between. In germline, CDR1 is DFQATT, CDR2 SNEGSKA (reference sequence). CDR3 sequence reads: CSARGTHYNEQFF. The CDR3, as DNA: TGCAGTGCTAGAGGGACACATTACAATGAGCAGTTCTTC.

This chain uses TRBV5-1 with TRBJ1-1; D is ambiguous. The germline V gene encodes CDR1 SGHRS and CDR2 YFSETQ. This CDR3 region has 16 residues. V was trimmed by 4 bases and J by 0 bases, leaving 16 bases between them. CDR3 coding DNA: TGCGCCAGCAGCCCAAAAGGAGGGAGGCTGAACACTGAAGCTTTCTTT. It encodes CASSPKGGRLNTEAFF.

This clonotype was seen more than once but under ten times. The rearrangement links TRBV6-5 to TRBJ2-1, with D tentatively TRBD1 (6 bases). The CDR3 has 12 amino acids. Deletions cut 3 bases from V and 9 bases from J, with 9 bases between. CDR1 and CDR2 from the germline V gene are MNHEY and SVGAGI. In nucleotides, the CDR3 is TGTGCCAGCAGTTATAAGGACAGTGAGCAGTTCTTC. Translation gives CASSYKDSEQFF.

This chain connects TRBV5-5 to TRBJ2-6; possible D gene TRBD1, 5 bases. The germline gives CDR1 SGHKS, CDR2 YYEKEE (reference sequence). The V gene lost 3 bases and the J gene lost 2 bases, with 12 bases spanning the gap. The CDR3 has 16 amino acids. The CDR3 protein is CASSWYSGTGANVLTF. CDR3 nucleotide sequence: TGTGCCAGCAGCTGGTACTCAGGGACTGGGGCCAACGTCCTGACTTTC. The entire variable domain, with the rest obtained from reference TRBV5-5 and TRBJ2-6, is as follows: DAGVTQSPTHLIKTRGQQVTLRCSPISGHKSVSWYQQVLGQGPQFIFQYYEKEERGRGNFPDRFSARQFPNYSSELNVNALLLGDSALYLCASSWYSGTGANVLTFGAGSRLTVL.

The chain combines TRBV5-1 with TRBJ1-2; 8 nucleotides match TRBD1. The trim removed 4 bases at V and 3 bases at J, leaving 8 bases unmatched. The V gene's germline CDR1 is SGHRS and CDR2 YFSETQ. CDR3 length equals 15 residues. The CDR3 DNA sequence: TGCGCCAGCAGCCCGAGGGCAGGGGGCTACTATGGCTACACCTTC. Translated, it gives CASSPRAGGYYGYTF. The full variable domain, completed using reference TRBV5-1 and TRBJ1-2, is KAGVTQTPRYLIKTRGQQVTLSCSPISGHRSVSWYQQTPGQGLQFLFEYFSETQRNKGNFPGRFSGRQFSNSRSEMNVSTLELGDSALYLCASSPRAGGYYGYTFGSGTRLTVV.